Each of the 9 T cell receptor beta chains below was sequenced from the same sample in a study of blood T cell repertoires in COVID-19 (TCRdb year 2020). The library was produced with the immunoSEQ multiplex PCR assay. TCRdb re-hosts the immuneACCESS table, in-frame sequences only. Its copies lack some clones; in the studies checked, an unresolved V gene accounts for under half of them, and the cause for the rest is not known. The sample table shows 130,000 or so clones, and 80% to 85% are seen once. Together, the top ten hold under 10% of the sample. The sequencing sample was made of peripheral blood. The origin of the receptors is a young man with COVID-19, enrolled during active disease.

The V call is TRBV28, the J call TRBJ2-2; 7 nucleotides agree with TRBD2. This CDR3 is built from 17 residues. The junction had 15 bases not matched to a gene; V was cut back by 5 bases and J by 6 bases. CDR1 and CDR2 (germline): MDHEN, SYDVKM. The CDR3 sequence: CASSLPPAGVLAGELFF. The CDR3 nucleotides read TGTGCCAGCAGTCTACCCCCCGCGGGAGTATTAGCCGGGGAGCTGTTTTTT.

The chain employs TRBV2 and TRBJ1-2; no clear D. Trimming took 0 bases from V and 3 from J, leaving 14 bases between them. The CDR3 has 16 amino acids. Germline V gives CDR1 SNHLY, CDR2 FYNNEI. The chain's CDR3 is CASSEALTNVDYGYTF. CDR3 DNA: TGTGCCAGCAGTGAAGCGCTTACAAATGTGGACTATGGCTACACCTTC.

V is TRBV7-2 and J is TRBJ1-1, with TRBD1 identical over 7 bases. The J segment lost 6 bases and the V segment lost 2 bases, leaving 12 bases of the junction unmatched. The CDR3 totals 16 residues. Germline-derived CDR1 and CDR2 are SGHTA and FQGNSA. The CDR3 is CASSLRAGGTKAEAFF. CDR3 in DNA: TGTGCCAGCAGCTTAAGGGCAGGGGGGACGAAGGCTGAAGCTTTCTTT. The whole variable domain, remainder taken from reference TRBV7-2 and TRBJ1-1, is GAGVSQSPSNKVTEKGKDVELRCDPISGHTALYWYRQSLGQGLEFLIYFQGNSAPDKSGLPSDRFSAERTGGSVSTLTIQRTQQEDSAVYLCASSLRAGGTKAEAFFGQGTRLTVV.

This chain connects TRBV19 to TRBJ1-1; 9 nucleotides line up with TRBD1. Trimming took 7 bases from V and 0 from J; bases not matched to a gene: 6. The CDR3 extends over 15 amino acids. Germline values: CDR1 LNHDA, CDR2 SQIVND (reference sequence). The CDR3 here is CASKRQGDLNTEAFF. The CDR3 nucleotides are TGTGCCAGTAAAAGACAGGGGGATCTGAACACTGAAGCTTTCTTT.

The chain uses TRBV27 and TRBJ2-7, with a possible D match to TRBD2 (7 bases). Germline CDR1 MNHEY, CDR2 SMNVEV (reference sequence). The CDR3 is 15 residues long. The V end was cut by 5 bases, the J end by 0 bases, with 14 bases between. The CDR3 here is CASSREGGISYEQYF. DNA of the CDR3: TGTGCCAGCAGTCGAGAGGGGGGGATCTCCTACGAGCAGTACTTC.

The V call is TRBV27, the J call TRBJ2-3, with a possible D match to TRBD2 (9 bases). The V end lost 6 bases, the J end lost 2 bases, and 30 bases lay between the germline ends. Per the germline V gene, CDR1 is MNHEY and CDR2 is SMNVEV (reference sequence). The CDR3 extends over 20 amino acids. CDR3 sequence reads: CASSLDRGLAGDPDTDTQYF. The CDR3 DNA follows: TGTGCCAGCAGCTTAGACAGGGGACTAGCCGGGGATCCAGACACAGATACGCAGTATTTT.

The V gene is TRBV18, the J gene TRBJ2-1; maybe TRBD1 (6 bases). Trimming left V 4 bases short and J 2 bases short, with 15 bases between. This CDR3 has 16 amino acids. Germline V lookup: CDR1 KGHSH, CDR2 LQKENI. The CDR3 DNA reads TGTGCCAGCTCACGTGAACAGGGAAGAACCTACAATGAGCAGTTCTTC. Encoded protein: CASSREQGRTYNEQFF. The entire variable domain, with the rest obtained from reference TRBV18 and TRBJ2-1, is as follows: NAGVMQNPRHLVRRRGQEARLRCSPMKGHSHVYWYRQLPEEGLKFMVYLQKENIIDESGMPKERFSAEFPKEGPSILRIQQVVRGDSAAYFCASSREQGRTYNEQFFGPGTRLTVL.

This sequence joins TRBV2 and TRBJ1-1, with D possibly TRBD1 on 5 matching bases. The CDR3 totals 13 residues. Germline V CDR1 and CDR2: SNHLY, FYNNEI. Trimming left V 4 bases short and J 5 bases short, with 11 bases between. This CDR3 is CASSVGGNTEAFF. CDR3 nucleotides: TGTGCCAGCAGTGTCGGGGGGAATACTGAAGCTTTCTTT.

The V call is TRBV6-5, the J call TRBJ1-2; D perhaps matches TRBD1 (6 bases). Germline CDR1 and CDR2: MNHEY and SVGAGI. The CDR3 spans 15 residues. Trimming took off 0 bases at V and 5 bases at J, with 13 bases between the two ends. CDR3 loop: CASSYSAGEGYGYTF. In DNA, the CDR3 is TGTGCCAGCAGTTACTCTGCAGGGGAGGGGTATGGCTACACCTTC.